Shown below are 3 T cell receptor beta chains from a single sample sequenced in a study of cytomegalovirus exposure and HLA in healthy donors. Libraries were prepared by immunoSEQ multiplex PCR; TCRdb keeps only in-frame clonotypes and omits some of them. The sample holds around 150,000 clones, roughly 90% seen once. The material sequenced was PBMCs. The receptors stem from a woman between 18 and 29 years old in good health and CMV-seropositive.

The chain joins TRBV19 to TRBJ2-2; D perhaps matches TRBD1 (7 bases). CDR3 size: 16 residues. The V gene's germline CDR1 is LNHDA and CDR2 SQIVND (reference sequence). V was pared by 5 bases and J by 0 bases, with 13 bases between. The CDR3 DNA is TGTGCCAGTAGTCAGGGGGGACAGACGAACACCGGGGAGCTGTTTTTT. Encoded protein: CASSQGGQTNTGELFF.

The chain is built from TRBV18 and TRBJ2-3; TRBD1 aligns across 7 bases. The V segment lost 3 bases and the J segment 3 bases; nucleotides outside the gene matches: 15. The CDR3 is made up of 18 amino acids. The germline gives CDR1 KGHSH, CDR2 LQKENI. CDR3 in DNA: TGTGCCAGCTCACCTTTTCGGCCTTTAGACAGGGAGACAGATACGCAGTATTTT. This encodes CASSPFRPLDRETDTQYF.

The chain carries TRBV5-1 and TRBJ1-1; no firm D call. CDR1 is SGHRS and CDR2 is YFSETQ in the germline V gene. V was trimmed by 0 bases and J by 7 bases, leaving 13 bases between them. The CDR3 extends over 14 amino acids. The CDR3 DNA reads as TGCGCCAGCAGCTTGGGAAAAACGGACTTTGAAGCTTTCTTT. It encodes CASSLGKTDFEAFF.